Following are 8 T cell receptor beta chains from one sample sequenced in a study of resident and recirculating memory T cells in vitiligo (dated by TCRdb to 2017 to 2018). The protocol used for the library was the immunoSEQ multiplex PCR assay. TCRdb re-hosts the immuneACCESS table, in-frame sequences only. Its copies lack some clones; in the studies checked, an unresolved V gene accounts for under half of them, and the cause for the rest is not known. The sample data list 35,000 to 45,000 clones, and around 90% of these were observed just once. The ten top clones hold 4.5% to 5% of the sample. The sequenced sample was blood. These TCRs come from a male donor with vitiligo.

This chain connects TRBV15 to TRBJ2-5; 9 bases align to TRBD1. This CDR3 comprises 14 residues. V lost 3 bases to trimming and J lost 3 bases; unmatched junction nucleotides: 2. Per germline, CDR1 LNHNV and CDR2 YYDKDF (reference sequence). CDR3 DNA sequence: TGTGCCACCAGCAGGGACAGGGGAGAAGAGACCCAGTACTTC. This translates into CATSRDRGEETQYF. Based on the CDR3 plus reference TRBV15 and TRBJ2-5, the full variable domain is DAMVIQNPRYQVTQFGKPVTLSCSQTLNHNVMYWYQQKSSQAPKLLFHYYDKDFNNEADTPDNFQSRRPNTSFCFLDIRSPGLGDTAMYLCATSRDRGEETQYFGPGTRLLVL.

The chain's CDR3 is CASSQGRTGSSYEQYF. The CDR3 region has the DNA TGTGCCAGCAGCCAAGGACGAACAGGTAGCTCCTACGAGCAGTACTTC. This chain uses TRBV4-2 with TRBJ2-7, with D possibly being TRBD1 (5 bases). CDR3 length: 16 amino acids. Germline V CDR1 and CDR2: LGHNA, YNFKEQ. V dropped 1 base and J dropped 0 bases, with 13 bases sitting between them.

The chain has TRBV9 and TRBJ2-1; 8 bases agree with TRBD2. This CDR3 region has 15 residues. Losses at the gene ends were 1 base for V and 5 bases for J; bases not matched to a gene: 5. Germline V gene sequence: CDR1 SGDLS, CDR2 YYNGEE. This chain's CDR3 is CASSVSGGPNNEQFF. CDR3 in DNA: TGTGCCAGCAGCGTATCGGGGGGGCCGAACAATGAGCAGTTCTTC. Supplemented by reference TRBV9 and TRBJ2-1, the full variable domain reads DSGVTQTPKHLITATGQRVTLRCSPRSGDLSVYWYQQSLDQGLQFLIQYYNGEERAKGNILERFSAQQFPDLHSELNLSSLELGDSALYFCASSVSGGPNNEQFFGPGTRLTVL.

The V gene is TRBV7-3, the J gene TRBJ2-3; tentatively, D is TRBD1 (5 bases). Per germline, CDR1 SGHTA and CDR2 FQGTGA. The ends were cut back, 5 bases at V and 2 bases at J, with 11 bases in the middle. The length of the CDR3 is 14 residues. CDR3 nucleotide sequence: TGTGCCAGCAGCCCCACAGGTTTCACAGATACGCAGTATTTT. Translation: CASSPTGFTDTQYF.

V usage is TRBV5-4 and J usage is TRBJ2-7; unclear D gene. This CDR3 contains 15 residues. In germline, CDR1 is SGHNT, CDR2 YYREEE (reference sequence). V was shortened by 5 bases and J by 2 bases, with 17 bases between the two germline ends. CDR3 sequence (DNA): TGTGCCAGCAGTAAAGAAGGCGTGAGGACCTACGAGCAGTACTTC. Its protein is CASSKEGVRTYEQYF.

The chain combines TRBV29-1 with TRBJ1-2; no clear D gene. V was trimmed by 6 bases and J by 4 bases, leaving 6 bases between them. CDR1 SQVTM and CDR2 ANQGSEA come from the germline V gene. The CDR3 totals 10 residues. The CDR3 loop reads CSVEFYGYTF. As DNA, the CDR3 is TGCAGCGTGGAGTTCTATGGCTACACCTTC.

The CDR3 DNA reads as TGTGCCAGCAGTTCGATAGGACTAGAGGAGACCCAGTACTTC. This gives the protein CASSSIGLEETQYF. The genes are TRBV27 and TRBJ2-5; 7 bases match TRBD2. The CDR3 is 14 amino acids. Per germline, CDR1 MNHEY and CDR2 SMNVEV (reference sequence). V shed 4 bases and J 5 bases; nucleotides not matched to a gene: 7.

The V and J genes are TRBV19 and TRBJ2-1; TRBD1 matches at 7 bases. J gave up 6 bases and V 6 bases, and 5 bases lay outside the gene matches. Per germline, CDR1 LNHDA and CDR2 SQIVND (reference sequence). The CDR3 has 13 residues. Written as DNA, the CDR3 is TGTGCCAGTAGAACGACAGGGCTCAATGAGCAGTTCTTC. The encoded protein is CASRTTGLNEQFF. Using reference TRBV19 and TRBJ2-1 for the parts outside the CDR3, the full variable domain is DGGITQSPKYLFRKEGQNVTLSCEQNLNHDAMYWYRQDPGQGLRLIYYSQIVNDFQKGDIAEGYSVSREKKESFPLTVTSAQKNPTAFYLCASRTTGLNEQFFGPGTRLTVL.